Detailed here is one TCR beta chain. Its antigen is as yet unknown. Other DNA sequences in the sample encode the same CDR3. The data belong to a study of cytomegalovirus exposure and HLA in healthy donors. General study findings and limits: Using a false discovery rate of 0.05, a later analysis showed that 16,951 TCR beta sequences were associated with HLA alleles. It was 160 or so TCR beta chains that were listed as cytomegalovirus-associated. A later analysis reportedly found that, within productive TCRs, an Asian-associated ancestry cluster had fewer N-insertions than the mean observed across the approximately 700 donors.

PCR employed 60 Vbeta and 13 Jbeta primers. Sequencing used immunoSEQ multiplex PCR; TCRdb keeps in-frame clones, though not all of them. The table shows 90,000 to 120,000 clones, with around 73% occurring only once. Material: PBMCs. The TCR comes from a man younger than 40 in good health and CMV-seronegative.

CDR3 DNA sequence: TGTGCCAGCAGTTCCGGGATGGGGAGTGGCTACACCTTC. It translates to CASSSGMGSGYTF. J is TRBJ1-2 and V is TRBV5-8; D is undetermined. This CDR3 is 13 amino acids long. The V and J ends lost 5 bases and 7 bases respectively, with 15 bases between them. CDR1 is SGHTS, CDR2 YDEGEE, per germline.